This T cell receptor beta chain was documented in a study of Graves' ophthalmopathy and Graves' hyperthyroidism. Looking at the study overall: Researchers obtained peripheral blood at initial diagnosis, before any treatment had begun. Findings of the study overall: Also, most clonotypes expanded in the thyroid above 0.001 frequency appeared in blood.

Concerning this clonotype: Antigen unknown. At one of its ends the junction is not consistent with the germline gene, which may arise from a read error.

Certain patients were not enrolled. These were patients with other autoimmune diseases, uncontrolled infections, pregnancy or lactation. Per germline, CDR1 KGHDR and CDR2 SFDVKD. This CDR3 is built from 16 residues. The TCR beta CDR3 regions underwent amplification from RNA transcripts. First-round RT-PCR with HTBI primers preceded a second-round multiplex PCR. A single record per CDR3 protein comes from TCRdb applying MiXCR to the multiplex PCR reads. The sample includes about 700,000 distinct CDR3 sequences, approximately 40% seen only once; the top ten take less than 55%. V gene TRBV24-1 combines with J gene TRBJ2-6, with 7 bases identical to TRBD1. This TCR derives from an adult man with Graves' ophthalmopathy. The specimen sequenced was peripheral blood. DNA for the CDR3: TGTGCTACCAGTGATCCGACAGGGTCTGGGGCCAACGTCCCGACTTTC. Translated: CATSDPTGSGANVPTF.